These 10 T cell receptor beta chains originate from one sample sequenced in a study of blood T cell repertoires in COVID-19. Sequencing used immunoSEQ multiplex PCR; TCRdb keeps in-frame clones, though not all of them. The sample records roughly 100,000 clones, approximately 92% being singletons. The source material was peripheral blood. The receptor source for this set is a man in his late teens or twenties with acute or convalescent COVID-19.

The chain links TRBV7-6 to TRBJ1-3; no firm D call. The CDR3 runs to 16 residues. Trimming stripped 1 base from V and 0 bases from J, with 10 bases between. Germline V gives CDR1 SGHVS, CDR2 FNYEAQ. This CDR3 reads CASSLVSAGSGNTIYF. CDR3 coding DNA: TGTGCCAGCAGCTTAGTCTCTGCGGGCTCTGGAAACACCATATATTTT.

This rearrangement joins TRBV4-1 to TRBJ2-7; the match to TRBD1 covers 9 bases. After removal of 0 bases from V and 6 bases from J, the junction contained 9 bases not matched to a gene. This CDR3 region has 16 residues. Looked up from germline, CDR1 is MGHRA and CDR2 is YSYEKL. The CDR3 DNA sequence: TGCGCCAGCAGCCAAGATGGGGACTCGACAGGGGGCGAGCAGTACTTC. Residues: CASSQDGDSTGGEQYF.

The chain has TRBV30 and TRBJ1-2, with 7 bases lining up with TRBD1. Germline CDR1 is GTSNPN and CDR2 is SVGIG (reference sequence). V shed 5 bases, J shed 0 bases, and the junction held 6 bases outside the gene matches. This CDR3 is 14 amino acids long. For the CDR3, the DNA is TGTGCCTGGTCATCGGGACAGACTAACTATGGCTACACCTTC. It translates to CAWSSGQTNYGYTF.

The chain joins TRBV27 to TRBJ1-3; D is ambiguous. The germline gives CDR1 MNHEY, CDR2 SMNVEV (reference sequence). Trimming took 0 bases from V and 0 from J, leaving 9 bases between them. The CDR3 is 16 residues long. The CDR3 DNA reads TGTGCCAGCAGTTTATCGGCAGGACTCTCTGGAAACACCATATATTTT. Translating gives CASSLSAGLSGNTIYF.

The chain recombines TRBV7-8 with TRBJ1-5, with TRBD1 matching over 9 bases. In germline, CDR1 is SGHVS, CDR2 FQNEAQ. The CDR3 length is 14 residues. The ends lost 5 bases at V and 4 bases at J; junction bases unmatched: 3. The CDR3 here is CASSDGQGNQPQHF. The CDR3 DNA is TGTGCCAGCAGCGATGGACAGGGGAATCAGCCCCAGCATTTT.

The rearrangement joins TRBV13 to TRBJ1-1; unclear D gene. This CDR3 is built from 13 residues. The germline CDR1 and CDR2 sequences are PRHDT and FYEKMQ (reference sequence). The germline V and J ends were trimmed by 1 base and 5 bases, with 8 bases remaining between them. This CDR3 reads CASSLVRETEAFF. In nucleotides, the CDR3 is TGTGCCAGCAGCTTAGTACGGGAGACTGAAGCTTTCTTT.

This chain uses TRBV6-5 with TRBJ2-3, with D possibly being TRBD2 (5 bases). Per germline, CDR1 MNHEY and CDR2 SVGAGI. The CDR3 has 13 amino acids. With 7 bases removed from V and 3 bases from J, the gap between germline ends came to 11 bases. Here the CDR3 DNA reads TGTGCCAGCACTTCGAGCGGAACAGATACGCAGTATTTT. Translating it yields CASTSSGTDTQYF.

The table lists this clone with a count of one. CDR3: CASLYRVAEAFF. In DNA, the CDR3 is TGTGCCAGCCTTTACAGGGTCGCTGAAGCTTTCTTT. The V and J genes are TRBV6-5 and TRBJ1-1; D might be TRBD1 (6 bases). From germline, CDR1 is MNHEY and CDR2 SVGAGI. The CDR3 sequence is 12 residues long. Deletions cut 8 bases from V and 6 bases from J, with 13 bases between.

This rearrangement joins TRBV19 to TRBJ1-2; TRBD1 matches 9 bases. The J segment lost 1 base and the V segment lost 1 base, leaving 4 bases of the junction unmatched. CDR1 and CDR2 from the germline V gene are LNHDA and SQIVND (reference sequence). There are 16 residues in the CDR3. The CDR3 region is CASSIAWTGDNYGYTF. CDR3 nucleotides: TGTGCCAGTAGTATAGCTTGGACAGGGGATAACTATGGCTACACCTTC. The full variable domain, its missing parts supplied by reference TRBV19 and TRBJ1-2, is DGGITQSPKYLFRKEGQNVTLSCEQNLNHDAMYWYRQDPGQGLRLIYYSQIVNDFQKGDIAEGYSVSREKKESFPLTVTSAQKNPTAFYLCASSIAWTGDNYGYTFGSGTRLTVV.

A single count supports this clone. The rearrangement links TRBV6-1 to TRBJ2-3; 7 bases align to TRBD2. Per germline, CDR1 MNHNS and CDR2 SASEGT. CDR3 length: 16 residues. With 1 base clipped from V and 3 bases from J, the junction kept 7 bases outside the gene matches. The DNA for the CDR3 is TGTGCCAGCAGTGAAGGTATAGCGGGTACGACAGATACGCAGTATTTT. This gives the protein CASSEGIAGTTDTQYF.